In its sample, the clone carrying this T cell receptor (beta chain) was seen a few times. What it recognizes is unknown. The data were taken from a study of T cell responses to AZD1222 COVID-19 vaccine. Turning to the study itself: The study pooled second doses at about 4 or about 12 weeks. Notes on the study in general: Repertoires were obtained only post-peak T cell response.

This CDR3 has 16 amino acids. V shed 5 bases and J shed 4 bases, with 20 bases lying between them. Germline V gives CDR1 SEHNR, CDR2 FQNEAQ (reference sequence). Some clones are missing from TCRdb's copy, which holds only in-frame ones; the method was immunoSEQ multiplex PCR. The data contain fewer than 200,000 clones, roughly 92% of them singletons. The material was peripheral blood, obtained on day 0 of AZD1222 vaccination. The chain employs TRBV7-9 and TRBJ2-5; possibly TRBD2 for D (6 bases). The receptor was derived from an adult in good health. This CDR3 is CASSPGGAGILETQYF. For the CDR3, the DNA is TGTGCCAGCAGCCCTGGCGGGGCGGGGATTCTAGAGACCCAGTACTTC.